These 4 T cell receptor beta chains came from one sample sequenced in a study of regulatory T cells in long-lasting Graves disease (dated by TCRdb to the early 2020s). The method was multiplex PCR. Instrument used: Illumina HiSeq 4000. To build TCR beta libraries, CDR3 regions were amplified by Arm-PCR using iRepertoire HTBI primers. Using fastp trimming at Q25 and MiXCR clonotype assembly, TCRdb reanalyzed the public sequencing data and kept in-frame beta chains. Rows with a matching CDR3 protein are joined into one entry that keeps the most common DNA and genes. The sample includes around 450,000 distinct CDR3 sequences, with around 15% observed a single time. Less than 15% of the sample is held by the ten biggest clonotypes. The label giving this sample's time point can be read as: newly diagnosed GD, antithyroid drugs for less than 3 months. For both TCR sequencing and RNA sequencing, RNA was extracted from PBMCs in TRIzol.

These data were also filed under a second study, of T cells in Graves' hyperthyroidism and ophthalmopathy.

The specimen comprised peripheral blood mononuclear cells (PBMCs), sampled at new diagnosis, from a patient treated with antithyroid drugs. The receptor source for this set is a man in his forties with Graves disease. Donor details come from another sample of the same person, matched by shared clones.

This clonotype was seen at least ten times. The chain recombines TRBV28 with TRBJ2-3, with TRBD2 matching 8 bases. Germline assignment: CDR1 MDHEN and CDR2 SYDVKM. The length of the CDR3 is 15 residues. V was pared by 6 bases and J by 4 bases, with 9 bases of the junction left unmatched. CDR3 sequence (DNA): TGTGCCAGCAGGGGATCAGAAGCGGGGGCAGATACGCAGTATTTT. Encoded protein: CASRGSEAGADTQYF.

The sample holds many counts of this clonotype. The chain links TRBV28 to TRBJ1-2; TRBD1 matches at 7 bases. This CDR3 is 18 amino acids long. The germline gives CDR1 MDHEN, CDR2 SYDVKM. V was pared by 4 bases and J by 3 bases, with 17 bases of the junction left unmatched. The CDR3 here is CASSSGPPYQGVDYGYTF. The CDR3 bases are TGTGCCAGCAGTTCTGGCCCTCCTTATCAGGGGGTAGACTATGGCTACACCTTC.

The sample holds a few counts of this clonotype. The chain carries TRBV4-2 and TRBJ2-5; D tentatively reads TRBD1 or TRBD2 (5 bases each). Germline V CDR1 and CDR2: LGHNA, YNFKEQ. This CDR3 has 15 amino acids. V lost 0 bases to trimming and J lost 5 bases, with 13 bases between them. The CDR3 sequence: CASSQDGGVGETQYF. For the CDR3, the DNA is TGTGCCAGCAGCCAAGATGGGGGAGTCGGGGAGACCCAGTACTTC.

This clonotype has just a few counts. The CDR3, as DNA: TGTGCCAGCAGCCAAGATCTAAGGAGGGCCCTCGGCGTTACAGATACGCAGTATTTT. It codes for CASSQDLRRALGVTDTQYF. The genes are TRBV4-2 and TRBJ2-3; D might be TRBD2 (6 bases). Germline CDR1 and CDR2: LGHNA and YNFKEQ. Deletions cut 0 bases from V and 3 bases from J, with 22 bases between. This CDR3 comprises 19 residues.